This TCR beta chain was sequenced for a study of T cell clonotyping in hematopoietic cell transplantation. Study findings and constraints: Few recipient clonotypes overlapped donors; over 95% were de novo at given depth.

Remarks on this clone: What it recognizes is unknown.

Generated by immunoSEQ multiplex PCR, the TCRdb table keeps only in-frame clones and is missing some. In the table there are 11,000 to 15,000 clones, 94% of which are singletons. V was shortened by 4 bases and J by 4 bases, with 8 bases between the two germline ends. The CDR3 extends over 12 amino acids. Germline V gives CDR1 SGHRS, CDR2 YFSETQ. The source was PBMCs, collected 30 days after allogeneic stem cell transplant. V is TRBV5-1 and J is TRBJ1-1; D is unresolved. This sequence originates from a male patient aged 60 to 75 who had an allogeneic stem cell transplant from an unrelated donor, so the T cells may come from the graft donor. Some clones in this sample may be carry-over from other donors' samples. The CDR3 DNA reads as TGCGCCAGCAGCGACCGGGGCACTGAAGCTTTCTTT. Translating it yields CASSDRGTEAFF.